This entry lists 28 T cell receptor beta chains sequenced from one sample in a study of shared clonotypes between healthy human individuals. Profiling relied on immunoSEQ multiplex PCR, and the TCRdb table lists in-frame clones only, not all of them. The sample has around 1.9 million clones, about 93% seen once; the top ten hold about 1.8%. Naive CD8 cells lacked CD45RO, underwent positive selection for CCR7 and left out terminally differentiated effector memory CD45RA+ cells. The sequenced material came from naive CD8+ T cells from PBMCs. These receptors came from a man between 18 and 29 years old in good health. Some clones in this sample may be carry-over from other donors' samples.

This chain uses TRBV28 with TRBJ2-2; D not resolved. Trimming pared 7 bases from V and 1 base from J, leaving 10 bases between. The CDR3 is 14 residues long. Germline V gives CDR1 MDHEN, CDR2 SYDVKM. This chain's CDR3 is CASKATGNTGELFF. The CDR3 coding sequence is TGTGCCAGCAAAGCGACGGGGAACACCGGGGAGCTGTTTTTT.

The V call is TRBV19, the J call TRBJ1-4, with unresolved D. Trimming cost V 8 bases and J 2 bases, with 15 bases left between them. Germline CDR1 reads LNHDA; CDR2 reads SQIVND (reference sequence). This CDR3 has 15 residues. The CDR3 is CASGGGKWTNEKLFF. DNA for the CDR3: TGTGCCAGTGGTGGAGGGAAATGGACTAATGAAAAACTGTTTTTT.

The chain recombines TRBV1 with TRBJ2-7; the listed D gene, TRBD2, was not tested against the DNA. TRBV1 represents a pseudogene. This CDR3 comprises 18 residues. The CDR3 sequence: CTSSWGTSGRKGSYEQYF. The DNA for the CDR3 is TGCACCAGCAGCTGGGGGACTAGCGGGAGGAAGGGTAGCTACGAGCAGTACTTC.

The chain recombines TRBV7-3 with TRBJ2-1, with a tentative D call TRBD2 (5 bases). V was cut by 5 bases and J by 7 bases, with 15 bases left in between. There are 14 residues in the CDR3. In germline, CDR1 is SGHTA, CDR2 FQGTGA. The chain's CDR3 is CASSKGLESNEQFF. The CDR3 nucleotides read TGTGCCAGCAGCAAAGGACTGGAGAGTAATGAGCAGTTCTTC.

For this clone: Other DNA sequences of this sample code for an identical CDR3. CDR3 bases: TGTGCCAGCAGCCTTGGGAATGAGCAGTTCTTC. Translated: CASSLGNEQFF. The chain links TRBV28 to TRBJ2-1, with no clear D. This CDR3 region has 11 residues. Germline V CDR1 and CDR2: MDHEN, SYDVKM. Trimming cost V 6 bases and J 7 bases, with 7 bases left between them.

The genes are TRBV10-3 and TRBJ1-5; no definite D call. Trimming removed 2 bases from V and 6 bases from J, with 11 bases in between. There are 14 residues in the CDR3. The germline gives CDR1 ENHRY, CDR2 SYGVKD. CDR3 DNA: TGTGCCATCAGTGAGCGGAGAGTTGTTCAGCCCCAGCATTTT. It yields the protein CAISERRVVQPQHF.

As concerns this clone: Additional DNA sequences in this sample encode the identical CDR3. The rearrangement joins TRBV9 to TRBJ2-1, with 9 bases identical to TRBD2. Germline V gives CDR1 SGDLS, CDR2 YYNGEE. The V segment lost 3 bases and the J segment 1 base; nucleotides outside the gene matches: 2. The length of the CDR3 is 15 residues. The CDR3, as DNA: TGTGCCAGCAGCGCAAGCGGGAGGTCCTACAATGAGCAGTTCTTC. It yields the protein CASSASGRSYNEQFF.

In regard to this clone: Other DNA sequences in the sample encode the same CDR3. The chain links TRBV28 to TRBJ2-7; D unclear. V was shortened by 3 bases and J by 0 bases, with 9 bases between the two germline ends. CDR1 is MDHEN, CDR2 SYDVKM, per germline. The CDR3 covers 14 residues. The CDR3 DNA reads as TGTGCCAGCAGTTTGGTGGGAAGCTCCTACGAGCAGTACTTC. Encoded protein: CASSLVGSSYEQYF.

This chain links TRBV27 with TRBJ1-5; 7 bases line up with TRBD1. Germline V lookup: CDR1 MNHEY, CDR2 SMNVEV (reference sequence). J lost 6 bases, V lost 4 bases, and 15 bases had no gene match. This CDR3 region has 17 residues. CDR3 DNA sequence: TGTGCCAGCAGTTCATACACACCGACAGGGAAGAGTCAGCCCCAGCATTTT. Amino acids: CASSSYTPTGKSQPQHF.

The CDR3 bases are TGTGCCAGCAGCCCGACCCTCGGCCTCGGCGCACCCCAGTTCTTC. Translating gives CASSPTLGLGAPQFF. The chain employs TRBV7-8 and TRBJ2-1; no clear D gene. Per germline, CDR1 SGHVS and CDR2 FQNEAQ. V lost 5 bases, J lost 13 bases, and 24 bases lay in between. CDR3 length equals 15 residues.

This sequence joins TRBV25-1 and TRBJ2-3; tentatively, D is TRBD1 or TRBD2 (5 bases each). Deletions cut 4 bases from V and 2 bases from J, with 19 bases between. CDR1 and CDR2 from the germline V gene are MGHDK and SYGVNS. This CDR3 has 17 residues. The CDR3 DNA sequence: TGTGCCAGCAGTGGTCCTGGGGCAGCGGCCTACACAGATACGCAGTATTTT. Translation: CASSGPGAAAYTDTQYF.

The rearrangement links TRBV11-2 to TRBJ2-1; possibly TRBD1 for D (6 bases). This CDR3 spans 15 amino acids. Germline assignment: CDR1 SGHAT and CDR2 FQNNGV. V was cut by 5 bases and J by 1 base, with 12 bases left in between. The chain's CDR3 is CASSGGTGSYNEQFF. The CDR3 region has the DNA TGTGCCAGCAGCGGGGGTACAGGGTCCTACAATGAGCAGTTCTTC.

The chain couples TRBV27 to TRBJ2-1; D remains unclear. CDR1 is MNHEY and CDR2 is SMNVEV in the germline V gene (reference sequence). There are 14 residues in the CDR3. V was trimmed by 4 bases and J by 7 bases, leaving 14 bases between them. CDR3: CASSSDLFVNEQFF. The CDR3, as DNA: TGTGCCAGCAGTTCGGACCTATTTGTGAATGAGCAGTTCTTC.

For this clone: At the DNA level, this CDR3 is encoded by other sequences in the same sample as well. The rearrangement links TRBV30 to TRBJ1-3, with D perhaps matching TRBD1 (5 bases). The germline gives CDR1 GTSNPN, CDR2 SVGIG (reference sequence). The CDR3 sequence is 12 residues long. V was shortened by 4 bases and J by 4 bases, with 8 bases between the two germline ends. The CDR3 DNA reads TGTGCCTGGAAGGGGTCGGGAAACACCATATATTTT. Its translation is CAWKGSGNTIYF.

This clone appeared a single time. This chain connects TRBV4-3 to TRBJ2-5; 9 bases are a match to TRBD1. Germline trimming cut 4 bases from V and 1 base from J; bases unmatched to any gene: 1. The CDR3 is 14 amino acids. The V gene's germline CDR1 is LGHNA and CDR2 YSLEER. In nucleotides, the CDR3 is TGCGCCAGCAGCCCGGGACAGGGCCAAGAGACCCAGTACTTC. Translated: CASSPGQGQETQYF.

In the case of this clone: Other DNA sequences in this sample translate to the same CDR3. The chain couples TRBV4-3 to TRBJ2-7; a possible D gene is TRBD1 (5 bases). V was cut by 0 bases and J by 4 bases, with 10 bases left in between. Germline CDR1 is LGHNA and CDR2 is YSLEER. This CDR3 region has 14 residues. CDR3 in DNA: TGCGCCAGCAGCCAAGATCTGCAGGGTTACGAGCAGTACTTC. This gives the protein CASSQDLQGYEQYF.

This chain connects TRBV7-5 to TRBJ1-1; TRBD1 is taken as the D call from the table, unchecked against the DNA. TRBV7-5 is marked as a pseudogene. The CDR3 loop spans 16 amino acids. The CDR3 region is CARSHRDRGWRAEAFF. The CDR3 coding sequence is TGTGCCAGAAGCCACCGGGACAGGGGCTGGAGGGCTGAAGCTTTCTTT.

This clone showed up just once. V gene TRBV19 combines with J gene TRBJ1-5; D uncertain. V lost 5 bases to trimming and J lost 0 bases, with 8 bases between them. The CDR3 loop spans 14 amino acids. The germline gives CDR1 LNHDA, CDR2 SQIVND (reference sequence). CDR3 DNA sequence: TGTGCCAGTAGTGCCTTAAGTAGCAATCAGCCCCAGCATTTT. Translation gives CASSALSSNQPQHF.

This clone was seen only once. The chain employs TRBV5-1 and TRBJ2-4, with unresolved D. The germline V and J ends were trimmed by 0 bases and 2 bases, with 6 bases remaining between them. Germline V gene data show CDR1 as SGHRS and CDR2 as YFSETQ. The CDR3 extends over 14 amino acids. CDR3 region: CASSLDSPKNIQYF. As DNA, the CDR3 is TGCGCCAGCAGCTTGGATAGCCCCAAAAACATTCAGTACTTC. Supplemented by reference TRBV5-1 and TRBJ2-4, the full variable domain reads KAGVTQTPRYLIKTRGQQVTLSCSPISGHRSVSWYQQTPGQGLQFLFEYFSETQRNKGNFPGRFSGRQFSNSRSEMNVSTLELGDSALYLCASSLDSPKNIQYFGAGTRLSVL.

The chain employs TRBV5-5 and TRBJ2-7; D is possibly TRBD1 (5 bases). The CDR3 has 15 amino acids. In germline, CDR1 is SGHKS, CDR2 YYEKEE (reference sequence). Trimming stripped 0 bases from V and 4 bases from J, with 14 bases between. The DNA for the CDR3 is TGTGCCAGCAGCTTGGCAAGCAGGGTTGGGTACGAGCAGTACTTC. Translation gives CASSLASRVGYEQYF.

J is TRBJ2-3 and V is TRBV9; 10 bases fit TRBD2. Per the germline V gene, CDR1 is SGDLS and CDR2 is YYNGEE. The CDR3 is 15 amino acids. The J segment lost 6 bases and the V segment lost 4 bases, leaving 8 bases of the junction unmatched. The CDR3 loop is CASSPTSGWGDTQYF. In DNA form, the CDR3 reads TGTGCCAGCAGCCCGACTAGCGGGTGGGGGGATACGCAGTATTTT.

V gene TRBV5-1 combines with J gene TRBJ2-1, with 11 bases fitting TRBD2. The CDR3 loop spans 18 amino acids. Germline assignment: CDR1 SGHRS and CDR2 YFSETQ. Unmatched junction bases numbered 17, after V lost 4 bases and J lost 8 bases. CDR3 sequence: CASSPHITIAGGLDEQFF. CDR3 coding DNA: TGCGCCAGCAGCCCACATATAACTATAGCGGGAGGGCTTGATGAGCAGTTCTTC.

This chain connects TRBV7-2 to TRBJ2-7; D not certain. Germline V lookup: CDR1 SGHTA, CDR2 FQGNSA. Trimming shortened V by 3 bases and J by 1 base, and 7 bases separated the two germline ends. The CDR3 is 13 residues long. This CDR3 reads CASSFSMSYEQYF. CDR3 DNA: TGTGCCAGCAGCTTTTCTATGTCCTACGAGCAGTACTTC.

The gene calls are TRBV13 and TRBJ2-3; the match to TRBD1 covers 7 bases. CDR1 is PRHDT and CDR2 is FYEKMQ in the germline V gene (reference sequence). The CDR3 has 16 residues. The junction had 11 bases not matched to a gene; V was cut back by 6 bases and J by 2 bases. DNA of the CDR3: TGTGCCAGCAGTTCTAGCTCGGGACAGCCCACAGATACGCAGTATTTT. This sequence encodes CASSSSSGQPTDTQYF.

This clone was seen just once. The gene calls are TRBV11-2 and TRBJ2-2, with a weak D call TRBD2 (6 bases). The CDR3 runs 17 residues. Germline CDR1 reads SGHAT; CDR2 reads FQNNGV. The V gene lost 5 bases and the J gene lost 1 base, with 17 bases spanning the gap. CDR3 nucleotide sequence: TGTGCCAGCAGCCCAAATACTCGCGGGAAGAACACCGGGGAGCTGTTTTTT. Amino acids: CASSPNTRGKNTGELFF.

As to this clone: Other DNA sequences within the sample encode an identical CDR3. This CDR3 is CASSLSGLGEQYF. The DNA of the CDR3 is TGTGCCAGCAGCTTAAGCGGTTTGGGCGAGCAGTACTTC. The chain uses TRBV7-9 and TRBJ2-7; a weak D match, TRBD2 (5 bases). V was cut by 2 bases and J by 6 bases, with 11 bases left in between. Looked up from germline, CDR1 is SEHNR and CDR2 is FQNEAQ (reference sequence). The CDR3 sequence is 13 residues long. Based on the CDR3 plus reference TRBV7-9 and TRBJ2-7, the full variable domain is DTGVSQNPRHKITKRGQNVTFRCDPISEHNRLYWYRQTLGQGPEFLTYFQNEAQLEKSRLLSDRFSAERPKGSFSTLEIQRTEQGDSAMYLCASSLSGLGEQYFGPGTRLTVT.

The rearrangement links TRBV7-9 to TRBJ1-4; possible D gene TRBD1, 5 bases. Trimming stripped 1 base from V and 5 bases from J, with 8 bases between. Looked up from germline, CDR1 is SEHNR and CDR2 is FQNEAQ (reference sequence). This CDR3 region has 14 residues. CDR3 amino acids: CASSLVGGNEKLFF. CDR3 sequence (DNA): TGTGCCAGCAGCTTAGTCGGGGGGAATGAAAAACTGTTTTTT. Filled out from reference TRBV7-9 and TRBJ1-4, the complete variable domain reads DTGVSQNPRHKITKRGQNVTFRCDPISEHNRLYWYRQTLGQGPEFLTYFQNEAQLEKSRLLSDRFSAERPKGSFSTLEIQRTEQGDSAMYLCASSLVGGNEKLFFGSGTQLSVL.

This chain links TRBV28 with TRBJ2-1; D unresolved. From germline, CDR1 is MDHEN and CDR2 SYDVKM. The CDR3 covers 15 residues. Trimming removed 7 bases at V and 0 bases at J, with 13 bases between. CDR3 nucleotide sequence: TGTGCCAGCACCATGGGTAGCAACTCCTACAATGAGCAGTTCTTC. Amino acid sequence: CASTMGSNSYNEQFF.